This T cell receptor beta chain was identified during a study of OX40 agonist ivuxolimab in advanced cancers. Across the study: Partial responses occurred in three patients (one hepatocellular carcinoma, two cutaneous melanoma).

About this clone itself: Its antigen is not known.

Germline V gene data show CDR1 as SGHVS and CDR2 as FNYEAQ. The CDR3 sequence is 16 residues long. With 0 bases clipped from V and 6 bases from J, the junction kept 9 bases outside the gene matches. The method was immunoSEQ multiplex PCR; TCRdb's version includes in-frame clones alone and lacks a portion of them. The data hold over 75,000 clones, with less than 95% observed a single time. Study-level points and caveats: Expanded clones belonging to CD8+ T cells outnumbered, on average, those of CD4+. Both CD4+ and CD8+ T cell populations in blood had undergone clonal expansion by week 6 at 0.1 to 3.0 mg/kg.

The sample consisted of CD4+ or CD8+ T cells sorted from blood, taken in a trial of the OX40 agonist ivuxolimab. V gene TRBV7-6 combines with J gene TRBJ2-7; 9 positions match TRBD2. The sequence was obtained from an adult with an advanced solid tumor such as melanoma, head and neck, liver or kidney cancer. The CDR3 sequence is CASSLARASGETEQYF. CDR3 in DNA: TGTGCCAGCAGCTTAGCCAGAGCTAGCGGGGAAACCGAGCAGTACTTC.